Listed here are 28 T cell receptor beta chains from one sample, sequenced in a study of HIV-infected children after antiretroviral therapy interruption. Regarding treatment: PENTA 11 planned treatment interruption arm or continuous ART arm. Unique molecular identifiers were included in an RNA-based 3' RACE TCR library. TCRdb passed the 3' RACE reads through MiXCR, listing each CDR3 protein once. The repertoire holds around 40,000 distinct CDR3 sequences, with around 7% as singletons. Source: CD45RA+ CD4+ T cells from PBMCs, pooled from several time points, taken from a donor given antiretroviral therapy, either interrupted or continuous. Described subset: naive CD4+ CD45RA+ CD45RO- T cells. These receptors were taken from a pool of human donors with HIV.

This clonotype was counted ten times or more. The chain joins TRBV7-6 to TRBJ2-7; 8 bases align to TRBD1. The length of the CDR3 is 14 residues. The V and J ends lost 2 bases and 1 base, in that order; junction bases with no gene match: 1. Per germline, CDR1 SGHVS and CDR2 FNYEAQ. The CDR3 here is CASSLTGGSYEQYF. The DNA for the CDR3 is TGTGCCAGCAGCTTAACAGGGGGTTCCTACGAGCAGTACTTC.

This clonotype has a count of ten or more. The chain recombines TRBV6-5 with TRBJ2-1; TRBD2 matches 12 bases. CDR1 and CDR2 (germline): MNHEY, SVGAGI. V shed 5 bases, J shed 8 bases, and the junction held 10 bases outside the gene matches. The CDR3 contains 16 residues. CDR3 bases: TGTGCCAGCAGTCGGAGACTAGCGGGAGTAATGCATGAGCAGTTCTTC. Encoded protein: CASSRRLAGVMHEQFF.

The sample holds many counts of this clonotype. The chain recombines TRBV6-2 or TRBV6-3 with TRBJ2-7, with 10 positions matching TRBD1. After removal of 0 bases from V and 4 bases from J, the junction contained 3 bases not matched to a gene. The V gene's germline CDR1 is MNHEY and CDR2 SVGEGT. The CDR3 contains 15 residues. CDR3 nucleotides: TGTGCCAGCAGTTACTCCCGGGACAGGGGTTACGAGCAGTACTTC. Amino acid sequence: CASSYSRDRGYEQYF.

The CDR3 region has the DNA TGTGCCAGCAGCTTAGGACTAGCAGCCTACGAGCAGTACTTC. This gives the protein CASSLGLAAYEQYF. The V and J genes are TRBV7-2 and TRBJ2-7, with 7 bases matching TRBD2. J lost 2 bases, V lost 1 base, and 2 bases had no gene match. Germline lookup yields CDR1 SGHTA and CDR2 FQGNSA. The CDR3 spans 14 residues.

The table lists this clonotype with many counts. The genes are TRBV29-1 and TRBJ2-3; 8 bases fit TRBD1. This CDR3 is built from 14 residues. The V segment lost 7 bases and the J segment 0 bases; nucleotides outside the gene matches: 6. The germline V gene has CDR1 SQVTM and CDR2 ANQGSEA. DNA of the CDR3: TGCAGCGACGGGACAGGAGTGAGCACAGATACGCAGTATTTT. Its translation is CSDGTGVSTDTQYF.

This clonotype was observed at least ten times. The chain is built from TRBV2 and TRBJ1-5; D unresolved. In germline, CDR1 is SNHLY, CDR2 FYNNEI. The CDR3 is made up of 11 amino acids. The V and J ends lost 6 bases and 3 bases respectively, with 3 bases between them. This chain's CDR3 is CASRLNQPQHF. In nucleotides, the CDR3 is TGTGCCAGCAGACTCAATCAGCCCCAGCATTTT.

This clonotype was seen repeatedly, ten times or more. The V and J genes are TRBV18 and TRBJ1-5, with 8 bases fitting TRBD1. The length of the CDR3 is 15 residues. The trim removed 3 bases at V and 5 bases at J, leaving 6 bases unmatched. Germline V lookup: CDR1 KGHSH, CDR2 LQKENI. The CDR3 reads CASSPMGTGDQPQHF. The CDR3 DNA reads TGTGCCAGCTCACCGATGGGGACAGGAGATCAGCCCCAGCATTTT.

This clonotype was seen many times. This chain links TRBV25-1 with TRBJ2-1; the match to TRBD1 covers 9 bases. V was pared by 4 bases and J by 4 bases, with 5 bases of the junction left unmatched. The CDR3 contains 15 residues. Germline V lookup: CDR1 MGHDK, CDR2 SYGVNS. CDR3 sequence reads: CASSAAGTGYNEQFF. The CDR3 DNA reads TGTGCCAGCAGTGCCGCCGGGACAGGGTACAATGAGCAGTTCTTC.

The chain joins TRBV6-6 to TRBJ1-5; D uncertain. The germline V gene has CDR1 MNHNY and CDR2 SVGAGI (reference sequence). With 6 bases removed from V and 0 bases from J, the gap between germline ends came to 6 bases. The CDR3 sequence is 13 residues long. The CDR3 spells CASRTDSNQPQHF. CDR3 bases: TGTGCCAGCAGGACGGATAGCAATCAGCCCCAGCATTTT.

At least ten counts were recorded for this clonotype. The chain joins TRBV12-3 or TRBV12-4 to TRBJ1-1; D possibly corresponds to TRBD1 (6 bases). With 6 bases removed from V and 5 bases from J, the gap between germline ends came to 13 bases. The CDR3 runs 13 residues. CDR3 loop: CASSHREGTEAFF. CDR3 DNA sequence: TGTGCCAGCAGCCACAGGGAGGGGACTGAAGCTTTCTTT.

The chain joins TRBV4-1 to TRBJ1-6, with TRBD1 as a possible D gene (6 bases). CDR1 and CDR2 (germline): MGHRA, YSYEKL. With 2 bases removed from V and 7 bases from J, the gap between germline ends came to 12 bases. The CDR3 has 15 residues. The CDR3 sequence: CASSQPTGRNSPLHF. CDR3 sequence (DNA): TGCGCCAGCAGCCAACCGACAGGTCGGAATTCACCCCTCCACTTT.

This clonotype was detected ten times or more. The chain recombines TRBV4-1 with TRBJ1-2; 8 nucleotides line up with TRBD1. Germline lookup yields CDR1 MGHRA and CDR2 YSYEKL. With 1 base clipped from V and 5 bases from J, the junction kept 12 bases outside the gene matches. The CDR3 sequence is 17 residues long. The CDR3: CASSQGRLGTGGYGYTF. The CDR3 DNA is TGCGCCAGCAGCCAAGGCCGTCTTGGGACAGGTGGATATGGCTACACCTTC.

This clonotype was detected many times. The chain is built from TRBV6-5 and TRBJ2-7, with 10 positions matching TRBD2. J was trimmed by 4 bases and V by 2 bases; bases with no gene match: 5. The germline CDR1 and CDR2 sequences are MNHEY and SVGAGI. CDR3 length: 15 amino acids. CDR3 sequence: CASSYGASGSYEQYF. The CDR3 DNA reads TGTGCCAGCAGTTACGGGGCTAGCGGGAGTTACGAGCAGTACTTC.

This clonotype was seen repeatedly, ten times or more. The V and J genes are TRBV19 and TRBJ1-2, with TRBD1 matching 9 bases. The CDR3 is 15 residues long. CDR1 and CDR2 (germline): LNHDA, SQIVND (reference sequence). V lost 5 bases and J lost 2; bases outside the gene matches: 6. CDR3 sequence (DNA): TGTGCCAGTAGTCTTGGGACAGGGTGGAACTATGGCTACACCTTC. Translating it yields CASSLGTGWNYGYTF. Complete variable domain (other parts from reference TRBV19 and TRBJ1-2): DGGITQSPKYLFRKEGQNVTLSCEQNLNHDAMYWYRQDPGQGLRLIYYSQIVNDFQKGDIAEGYSVSREKKESFPLTVTSAQKNPTAFYLCASSLGTGWNYGYTFGSGTRLTVV.

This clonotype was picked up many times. The CDR3 sequence: CASSTGQGSYEQYF. The DNA of the CDR3 is TGTGCCAGCAGTACCGGACAGGGTTCCTACGAGCAGTACTTC. J is TRBJ2-7 and V is TRBV6-1, with 8 bases identical to TRBD1. Germline V lookup: CDR1 MNHNS, CDR2 SASEGT. This CDR3 is 14 amino acids long. Germline trimming cut 5 bases from V and 1 base from J; bases unmatched to any gene: 4.

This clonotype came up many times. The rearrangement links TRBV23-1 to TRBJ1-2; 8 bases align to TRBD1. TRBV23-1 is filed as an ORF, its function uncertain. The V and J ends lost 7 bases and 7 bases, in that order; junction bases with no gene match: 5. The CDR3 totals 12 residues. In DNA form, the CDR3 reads TGCGCCAGCACCGTGGACAGGGCTGGCTACACCTTC. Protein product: CASTVDRAGYTF.

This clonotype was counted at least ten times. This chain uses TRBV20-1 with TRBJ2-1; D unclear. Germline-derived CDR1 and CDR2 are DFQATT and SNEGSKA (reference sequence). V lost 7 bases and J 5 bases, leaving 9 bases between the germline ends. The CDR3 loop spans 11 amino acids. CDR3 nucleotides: TGCAGTGTCGGGCTGAACAATGAGCAGTTCTTC. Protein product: CSVGLNNEQFF.

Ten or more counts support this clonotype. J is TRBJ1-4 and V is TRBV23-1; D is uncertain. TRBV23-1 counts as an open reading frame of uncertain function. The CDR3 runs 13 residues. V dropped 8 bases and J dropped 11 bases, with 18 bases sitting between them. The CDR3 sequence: CASGRDRTRKLFF. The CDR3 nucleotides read TGCGCCAGCGGCCGAGACCGAACCCGGAAACTGTTTTTT.

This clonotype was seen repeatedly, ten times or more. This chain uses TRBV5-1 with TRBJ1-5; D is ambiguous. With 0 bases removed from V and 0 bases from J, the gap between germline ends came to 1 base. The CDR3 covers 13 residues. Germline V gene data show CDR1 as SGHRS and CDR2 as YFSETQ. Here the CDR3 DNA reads TGCGCCAGCAGCTTGGGTAGCAATCAGCCCCAGCATTTT. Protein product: CASSLGSNQPQHF.

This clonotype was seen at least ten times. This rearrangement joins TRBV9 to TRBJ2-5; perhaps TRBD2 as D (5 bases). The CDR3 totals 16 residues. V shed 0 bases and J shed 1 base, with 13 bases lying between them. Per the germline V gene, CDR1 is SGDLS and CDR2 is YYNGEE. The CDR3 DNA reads TGTGCCAGCAGCGTAGAAGAGGGCCCACCCCAAGAGACCCAGTACTTC. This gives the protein CASSVEEGPPQETQYF.

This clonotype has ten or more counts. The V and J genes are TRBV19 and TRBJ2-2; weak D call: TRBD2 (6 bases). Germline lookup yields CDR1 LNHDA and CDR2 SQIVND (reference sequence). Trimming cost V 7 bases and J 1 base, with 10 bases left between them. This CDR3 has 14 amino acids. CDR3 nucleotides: TGTGCCAGTATGGAGGGCGTGAACACCGGGGAGCTGTTTTTT. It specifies CASMEGVNTGELFF. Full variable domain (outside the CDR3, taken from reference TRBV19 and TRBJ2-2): DGGITQSPKYLFRKEGQNVTLSCEQNLNHDAMYWYRQDPGQGLRLIYYSQIVNDFQKGDIAEGYSVSREKKESFPLTVTSAQKNPTAFYLCASMEGVNTGELFFGEGSRLTVL.

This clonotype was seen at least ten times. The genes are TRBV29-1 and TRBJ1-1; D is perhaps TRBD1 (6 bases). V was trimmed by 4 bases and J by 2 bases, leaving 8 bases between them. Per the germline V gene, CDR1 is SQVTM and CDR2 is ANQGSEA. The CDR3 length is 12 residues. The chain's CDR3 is CSVAQGNTEAFF. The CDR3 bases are TGCAGCGTTGCACAGGGTAACACTGAAGCTTTCTTT. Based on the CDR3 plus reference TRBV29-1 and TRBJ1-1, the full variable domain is SAVISQKPSRDICQRGTSLTIQCQVDSQVTMMFWYRQQPGQSLTLIATANQGSEATYESGFVIDKFPISRPNLTFSTLTVSNMSPEDSSIYLCSVAQGNTEAFFGQGTRLTVV.

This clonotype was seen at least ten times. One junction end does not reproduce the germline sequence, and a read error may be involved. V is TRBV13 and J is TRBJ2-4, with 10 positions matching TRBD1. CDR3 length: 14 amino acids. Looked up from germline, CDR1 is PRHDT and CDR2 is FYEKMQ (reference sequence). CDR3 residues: CASSLGTGENTLYF. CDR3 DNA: TGTGCCAGCTCTCTCGGGACAGGGGAGAACACCTTGTACTTT.

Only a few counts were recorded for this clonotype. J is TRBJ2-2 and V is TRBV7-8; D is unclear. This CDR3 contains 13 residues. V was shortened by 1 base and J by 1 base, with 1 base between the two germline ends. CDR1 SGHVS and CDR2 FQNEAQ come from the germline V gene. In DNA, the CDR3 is TGTGCCAGCAGCTTAGGGAACACCGGGGAGCTGTTTTTT. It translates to CASSLGNTGELFF.

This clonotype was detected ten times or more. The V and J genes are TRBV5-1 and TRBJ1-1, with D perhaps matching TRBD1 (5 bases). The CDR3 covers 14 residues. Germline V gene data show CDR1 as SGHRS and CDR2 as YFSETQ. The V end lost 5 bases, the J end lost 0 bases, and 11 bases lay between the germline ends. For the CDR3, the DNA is TGCGCCAGCAGTTTTGACAGACTGAACACTGAAGCTTTCTTT. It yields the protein CASSFDRLNTEAFF.

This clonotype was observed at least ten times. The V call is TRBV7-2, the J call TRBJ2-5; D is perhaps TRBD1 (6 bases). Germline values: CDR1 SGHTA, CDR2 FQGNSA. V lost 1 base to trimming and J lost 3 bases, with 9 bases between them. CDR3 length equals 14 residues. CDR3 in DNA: TGTGCCAGCAGCTTAGGGCCAGGGGAAGAGACCCAGTACTTC. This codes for CASSLGPGEETQYF.

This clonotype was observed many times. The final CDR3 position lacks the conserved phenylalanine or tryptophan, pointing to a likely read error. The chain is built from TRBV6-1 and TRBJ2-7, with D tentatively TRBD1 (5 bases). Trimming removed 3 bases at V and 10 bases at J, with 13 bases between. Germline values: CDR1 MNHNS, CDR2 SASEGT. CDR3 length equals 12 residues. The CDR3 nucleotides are TGTGCCAGCAGTGACTGGGGCTATGAACAGTACTTA. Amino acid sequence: CASSDWGYEQYL.

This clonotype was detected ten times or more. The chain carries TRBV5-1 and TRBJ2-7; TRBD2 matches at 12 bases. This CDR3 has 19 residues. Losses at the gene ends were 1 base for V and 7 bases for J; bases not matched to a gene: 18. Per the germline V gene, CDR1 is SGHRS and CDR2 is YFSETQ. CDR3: CASSLPSGGGLEDPREQYF. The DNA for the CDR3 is TGCGCCAGCAGCTTGCCTAGCGGGGGGGGTCTGGAGGATCCGCGGGAGCAGTACTTC.